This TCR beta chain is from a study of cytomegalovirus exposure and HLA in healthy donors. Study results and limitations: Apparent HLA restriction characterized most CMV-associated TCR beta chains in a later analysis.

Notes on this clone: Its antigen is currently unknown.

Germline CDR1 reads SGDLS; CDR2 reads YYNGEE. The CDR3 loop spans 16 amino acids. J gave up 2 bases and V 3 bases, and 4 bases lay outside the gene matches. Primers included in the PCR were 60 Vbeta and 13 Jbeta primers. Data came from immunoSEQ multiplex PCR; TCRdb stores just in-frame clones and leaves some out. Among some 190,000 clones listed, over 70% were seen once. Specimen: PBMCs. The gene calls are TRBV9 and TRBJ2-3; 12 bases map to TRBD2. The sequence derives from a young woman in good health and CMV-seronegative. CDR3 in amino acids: CASSAGLAGHTDTQYF. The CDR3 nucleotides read TGTGCCAGCAGCGCCGGACTAGCGGGGCACACAGATACGCAGTATTTT.